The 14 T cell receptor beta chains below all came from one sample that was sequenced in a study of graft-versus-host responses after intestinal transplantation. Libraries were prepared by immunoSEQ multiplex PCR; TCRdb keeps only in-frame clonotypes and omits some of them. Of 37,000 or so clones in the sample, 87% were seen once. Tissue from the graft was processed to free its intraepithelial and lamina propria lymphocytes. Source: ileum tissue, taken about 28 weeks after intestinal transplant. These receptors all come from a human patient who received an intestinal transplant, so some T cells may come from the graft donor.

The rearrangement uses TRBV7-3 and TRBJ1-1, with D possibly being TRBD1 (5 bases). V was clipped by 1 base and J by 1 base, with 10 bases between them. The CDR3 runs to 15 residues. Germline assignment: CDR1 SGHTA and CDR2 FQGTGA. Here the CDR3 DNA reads TGTGCCAGCAGCTTAATGGGGCAGGGGAACACTGAAGCTTTCTTT. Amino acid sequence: CASSLMGQGNTEAFF.

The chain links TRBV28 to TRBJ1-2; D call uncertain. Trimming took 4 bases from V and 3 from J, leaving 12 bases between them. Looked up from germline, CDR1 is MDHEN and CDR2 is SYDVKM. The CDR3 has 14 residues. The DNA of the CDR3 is TGTGCCAGCAGTTCCCCGGGAGAGGACTATGGCTACACCTTC. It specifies CASSSPGEDYGYTF.

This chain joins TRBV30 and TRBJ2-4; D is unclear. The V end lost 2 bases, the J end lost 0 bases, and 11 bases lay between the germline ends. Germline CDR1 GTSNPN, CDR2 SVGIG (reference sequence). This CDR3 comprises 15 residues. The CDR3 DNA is TGTGCCTGGAGTAAATCGGTGCCAGCCAAAAACATTCAGTACTTC. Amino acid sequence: CAWSKSVPAKNIQYF.

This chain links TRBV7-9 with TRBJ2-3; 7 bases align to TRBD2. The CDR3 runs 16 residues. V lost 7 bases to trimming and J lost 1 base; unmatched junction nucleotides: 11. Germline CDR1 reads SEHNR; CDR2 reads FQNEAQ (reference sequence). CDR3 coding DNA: TGTGCCAGCAACACGGGGGATCTAGCGGGCACAGATACGCAGTATTTT. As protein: CASNTGDLAGTDTQYF. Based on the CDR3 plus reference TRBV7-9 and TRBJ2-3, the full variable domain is DTGVSQNPRHKITKRGQNVTFRCDPISEHNRLYWYRQTLGQGPEFLTYFQNEAQLEKSRLLSDRFSAERPKGSFSTLEIQRTEQGDSAMYLCASNTGDLAGTDTQYFGPGTRLTVL.

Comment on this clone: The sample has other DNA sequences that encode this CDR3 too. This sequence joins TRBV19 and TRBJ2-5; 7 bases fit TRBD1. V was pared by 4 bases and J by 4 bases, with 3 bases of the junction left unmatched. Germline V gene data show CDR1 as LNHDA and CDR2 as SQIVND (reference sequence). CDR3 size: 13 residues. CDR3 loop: CASSNRGRETQYF. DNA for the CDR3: TGTGCCAGTAGTAACAGGGGTAGAGAGACCCAGTACTTC.

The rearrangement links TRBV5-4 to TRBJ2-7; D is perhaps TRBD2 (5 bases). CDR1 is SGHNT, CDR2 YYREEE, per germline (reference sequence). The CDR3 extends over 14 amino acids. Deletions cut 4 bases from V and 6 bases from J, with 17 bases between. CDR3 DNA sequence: TGTGCCAGCAGCCACGGGATCCCGGGTTCCGAGCAGTACTTC. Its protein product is CASSHGIPGSEQYF.

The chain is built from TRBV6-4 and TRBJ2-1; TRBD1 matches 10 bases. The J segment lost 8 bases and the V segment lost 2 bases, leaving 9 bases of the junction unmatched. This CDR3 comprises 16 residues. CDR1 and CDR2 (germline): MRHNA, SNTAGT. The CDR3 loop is CASSDGWDRGLDEQFF. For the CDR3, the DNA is TGTGCCAGCAGTGACGGCTGGGACAGGGGTCTCGATGAGCAGTTCTTC.

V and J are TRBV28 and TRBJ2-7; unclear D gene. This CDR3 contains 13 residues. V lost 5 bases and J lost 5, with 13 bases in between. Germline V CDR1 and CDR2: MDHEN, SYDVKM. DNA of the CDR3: TGTGCCAGCAGTCCATCCCCCCCAAACGAGCAGTACTTC. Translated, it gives CASSPSPPNEQYF.

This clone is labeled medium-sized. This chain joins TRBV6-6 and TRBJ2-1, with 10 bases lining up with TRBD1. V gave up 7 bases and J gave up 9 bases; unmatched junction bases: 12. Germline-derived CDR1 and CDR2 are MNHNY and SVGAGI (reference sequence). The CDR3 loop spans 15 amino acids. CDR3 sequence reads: CASTSGTGDLVEQFF. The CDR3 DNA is TGTGCCAGCACCTCCGGGACAGGGGATTTAGTTGAGCAGTTCTTC.

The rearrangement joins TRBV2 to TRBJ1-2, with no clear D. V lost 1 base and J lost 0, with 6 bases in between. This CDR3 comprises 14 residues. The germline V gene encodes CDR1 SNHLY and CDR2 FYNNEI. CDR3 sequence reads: CASSEGGTNYGYTF. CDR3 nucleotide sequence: TGTGCCAGCAGTGAAGGAGGGACTAACTATGGCTACACCTTC. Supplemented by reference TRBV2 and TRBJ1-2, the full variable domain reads EPEVTQTPSHQVTQMGQEVILRCVPISNHLYFYWYRQILGQKVEFLVSFYNNEISEKSEIFDDQFSVERPDGSNFTLKIRSTKLEDSAMYFCASSEGGTNYGYTFGSGTRLTVV.

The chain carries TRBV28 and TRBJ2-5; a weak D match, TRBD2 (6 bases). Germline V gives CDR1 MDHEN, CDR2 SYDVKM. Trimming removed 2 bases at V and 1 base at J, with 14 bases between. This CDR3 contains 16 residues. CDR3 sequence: CASSLREATPQETQYF. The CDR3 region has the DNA TGTGCCAGCAGTTTAAGGGAGGCAACCCCCCAAGAGACCCAGTACTTC.

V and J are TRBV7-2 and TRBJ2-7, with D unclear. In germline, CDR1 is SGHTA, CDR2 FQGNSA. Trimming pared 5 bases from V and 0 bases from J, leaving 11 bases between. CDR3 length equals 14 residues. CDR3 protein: CASSPSRPSYEQYF. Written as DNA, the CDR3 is TGTGCCAGCAGCCCCTCCAGGCCCTCCTACGAGCAGTACTTC.

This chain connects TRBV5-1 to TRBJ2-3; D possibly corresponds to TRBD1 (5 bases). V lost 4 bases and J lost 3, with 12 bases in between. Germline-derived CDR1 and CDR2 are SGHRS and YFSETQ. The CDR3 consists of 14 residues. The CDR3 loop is CASSLGHLTDTQYF. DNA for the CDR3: TGCGCCAGCAGCCTAGGACATCTGACAGATACGCAGTATTTT.

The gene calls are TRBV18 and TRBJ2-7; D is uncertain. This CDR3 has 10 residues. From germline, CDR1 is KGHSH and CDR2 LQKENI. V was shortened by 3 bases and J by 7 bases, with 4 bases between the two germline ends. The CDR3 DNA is TGTGCCAGCTCACCGGGAGAGCAGTACTTC. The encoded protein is CASSPGEQYF. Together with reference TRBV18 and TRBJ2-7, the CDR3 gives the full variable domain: NAGVMQNPRHLVRRRGQEARLRCSPMKGHSHVYWYRQLPEEGLKFMVYLQKENIIDESGMPKERFSAEFPKEGPSILRIQQVVRGDSAAYFCASSPGEQYFGPGTRLTVT.